The T cell receptor beta chain under discussion was sequenced for a study of blood T cell repertoires in COVID-19. Whole-study context: COVID-19 samples collected from the United States, Italy and Spain covered acute and convalescent phases. The analysed material was cDNA or gDNA that came from T cells, B-cell-depleted T cells, or PBMCs.

The CDR3 loop spans 15 amino acids. Germline-derived CDR1 and CDR2 are LNHDA and SQIVND (reference sequence). V dropped 4 bases and J dropped 5; count of bases not matched to a gene: 8. In the source study's methods: Nucleated cell counts were estimated from reference gene primer amplification. Method: immunoSEQ multiplex PCR; TCRdb's copy keeps in-frame clones and lacks some. V and J calls plus clone size are reproduced from that table; the DNA served to infer D and trimming. Found here are 200,000 to 250,000 clones, about 85% of them singletons; the top ten hold 10% to 11%. Donors in Cohort 3 counted as recovered after two negative PCRs, clearance, or symptom resolution.

The chain recombines TRBV19 with TRBJ1-2, with TRBD1 matching 9 bases. This sequence was found in a man younger than 40 who had recovered from COVID-19. Sequenced input: PBMCs or T cells enriched from blood (not recorded which). The CDR3 DNA sequence: TGTGCCAGTAGTACGACCGGGACAGGGACTTATGGCTACACCTTC. Its translation is CASSTTGTGTYGYTF.